What follows is one TCR beta chain and its context. What this receptor recognizes is not known. This CDR3 fails to terminate in the conserved phenylalanine or tryptophan, so it likely reflects a read error. The receptor library was made with 5' RACE. Instrument on record: NextSeq 500. Unique molecular identifiers were attached to individual cDNA molecules in the TCR library protocol so that sequencing error and PCR bias could be corrected. Both TCR alpha and beta chains were sequenced, and tight co-correlation was observed between alpha and beta sequence abundances in each sample. The study's processing was this. Decombinator V4 was used to perform V gene, J gene and CDR3 annotation of TCR sequences. TCRs were defined as expanded if a significant change between any two time points was detected under a Poisson model with p below 0.0001. TCR abundances were normalised to the total number of TCRs sequenced per sample and were expressed as counts per million. VDJdb, accessed 1 November 2021, was searched for CMV, EBV and SARS-CoV-2 annotated TCRs, with TCRs annotated for multiple antigens excluded. TCRdb took the public reads, trimmed them with fastp at Q25, ran MiXCR for clone calling and kept in-frame beta chains. One record per CDR3 amino acid sequence lists the most common genes and DNA. These V and J calls derive from TCRdb rather than the authors' analysis. This sample comprises roughly 90,000 distinct CDR3 sequences, roughly 15% of them detected only once. The ten most abundant clones make up approximately 0.62% of the sample.

The data belong to a study of early T cells in non-severe SARS-CoV-2 infection (dated by TCRdb to the early 2020s). Study-wide context: Because TCR sequencing relied on bulk RNA taken from unsorted whole blood, pairing of alpha and beta chains was not possible.

Paper-wide results and their limitations: VDJdb matching was skewed toward anti-spike CD8 responses and likely underestimated virus-specific expansions, missing private and CD4 specificities.

This was a case-control study nested in a cohort of healthcare workers in London, UK, who had nasopharyngeal swab PCR tests and blood samples taken every week. Healthcare workers were enrolled in the week of the UK lockdown, from 23 to 31 March 2020, and were followed every week for up to about 15 weeks. The origin of this receptor is an adult who was a healthcare worker with PCR-confirmed SARS-CoV-2 infection or an uninfected control (not recorded which). Sequenced material: whole blood.

The DNA sequence follows: TGTGCCAGCAGCTTGGTAATCGGCCGCACAGATACGCAGTATTCT. It specifies CASSLVIGRTDTQYS. Recombination linked TRBV5-5 to TRBJ2-3; too little of a D gene remains to name it. In the germline V gene (reference sequence), CDR1 corresponds to SGHKS and CDR2 to YYEKEE. The germline ends are 9 bases apart after V is trimmed by 0 bases and J by 1 base. The CDR3 contains 15 residues when both ends are counted. The read is trimmed to its CDR3 DNA, 45 bases read in frame from base 1.